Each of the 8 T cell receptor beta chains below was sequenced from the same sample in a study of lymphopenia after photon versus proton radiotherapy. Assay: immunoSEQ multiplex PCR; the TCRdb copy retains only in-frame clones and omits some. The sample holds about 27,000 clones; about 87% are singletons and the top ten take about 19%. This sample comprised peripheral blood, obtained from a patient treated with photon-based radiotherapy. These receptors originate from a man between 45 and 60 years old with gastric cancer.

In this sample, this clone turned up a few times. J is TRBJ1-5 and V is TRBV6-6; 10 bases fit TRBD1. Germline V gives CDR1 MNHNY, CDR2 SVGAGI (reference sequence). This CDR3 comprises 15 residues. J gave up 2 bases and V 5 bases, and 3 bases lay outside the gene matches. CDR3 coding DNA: TGTGCCAGCAGTCCCGGGACAGGGGGCAATCAGCCCCAGCATTTT. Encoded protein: CASSPGTGGNQPQHF.

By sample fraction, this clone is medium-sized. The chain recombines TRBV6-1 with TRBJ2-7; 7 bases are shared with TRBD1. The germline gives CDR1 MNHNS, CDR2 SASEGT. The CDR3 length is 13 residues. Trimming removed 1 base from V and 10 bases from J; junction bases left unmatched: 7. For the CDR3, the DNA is TGTGCCAGCAGTGAAGGGCAGGGGGTTCAACAGTACTTC. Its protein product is CASSEGQGVQQYF.

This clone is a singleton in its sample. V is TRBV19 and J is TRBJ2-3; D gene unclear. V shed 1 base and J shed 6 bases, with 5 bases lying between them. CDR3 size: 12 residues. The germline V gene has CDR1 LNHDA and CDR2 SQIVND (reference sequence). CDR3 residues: CASSIARDTQYF. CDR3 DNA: TGTGCCAGTAGTATAGCCAGGGATACGCAGTATTTT.

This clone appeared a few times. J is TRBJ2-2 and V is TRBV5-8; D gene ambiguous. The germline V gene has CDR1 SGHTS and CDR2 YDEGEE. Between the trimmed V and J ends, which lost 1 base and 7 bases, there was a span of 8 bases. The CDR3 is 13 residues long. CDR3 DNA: TGTGCCAGCAGCTTGAGTGACGACGGGGAGCTGTTTTTT. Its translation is CASSLSDDGELFF.

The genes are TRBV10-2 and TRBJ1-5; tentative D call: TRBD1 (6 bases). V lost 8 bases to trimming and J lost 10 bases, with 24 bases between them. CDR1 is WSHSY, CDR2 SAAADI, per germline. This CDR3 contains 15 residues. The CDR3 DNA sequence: TGCGCCAGCTACGGGGGACCGCCTGGGGGACAACCCCAGCATTTT. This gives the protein CASYGGPPGGQPQHF.

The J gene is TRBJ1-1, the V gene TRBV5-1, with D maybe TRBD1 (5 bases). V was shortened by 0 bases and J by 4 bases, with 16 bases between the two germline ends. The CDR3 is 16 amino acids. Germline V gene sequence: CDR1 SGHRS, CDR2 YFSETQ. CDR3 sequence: CASSLAGMGEATEAFF. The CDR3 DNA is TGCGCCAGCAGCTTGGCCGGTATGGGGGAAGCCACTGAAGCTTTCTTT.

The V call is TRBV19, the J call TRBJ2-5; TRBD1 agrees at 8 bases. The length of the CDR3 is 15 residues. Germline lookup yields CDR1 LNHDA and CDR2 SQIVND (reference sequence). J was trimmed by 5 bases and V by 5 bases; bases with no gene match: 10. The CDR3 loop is CASSPTGADWETQYF. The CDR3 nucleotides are TGTGCCAGTAGTCCGACAGGGGCTGATTGGGAGACCCAGTACTTC.

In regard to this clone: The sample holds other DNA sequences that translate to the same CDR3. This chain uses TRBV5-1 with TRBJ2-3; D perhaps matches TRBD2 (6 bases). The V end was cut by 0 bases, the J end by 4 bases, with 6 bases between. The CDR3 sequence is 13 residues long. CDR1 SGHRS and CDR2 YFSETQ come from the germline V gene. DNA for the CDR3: TGCGCCAGCAGCTTGGCGGGAGCAGATACGCAGTATTTT. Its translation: CASSLAGADTQYF. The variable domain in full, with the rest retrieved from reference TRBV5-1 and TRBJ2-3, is KAGVTQTPRYLIKTRGQQVTLSCSPISGHRSVSWYQQTPGQGLQFLFEYFSETQRNKGNFPGRFSGRQFSNSRSEMNVSTLELGDSALYLCASSLAGADTQYFGPGTRLTVL.